The subject of this entry is one T cell receptor (beta chain). Antigen: not known. These data are taken from a study of PD-L1 blockade in urothelial cancer. Study results and caveats: In blood sampled pretreatment, TCR clonality below the median predicted better survival. Patients with durable benefit had greater blood expansion of tumor-associated TCR clones 3 weeks into treatment.

The time point is: pretreatment peripheral blood. V gave up 1 base and J gave up 2 bases; unmatched junction bases: 2. The CDR3 length is 14 residues. CDR1 and CDR2 (germline): LNHDA, SQIVND (reference sequence). Synthetic TCR analog templates were spiked into all PCRs individually. Only in-frame clones appear in the TCRdb table, and some are missing; sequencing was by immunoSEQ multiplex PCR. Here the sample spans 85,000 to 100,000 clones, around 90% being singletons. The sequence was collected from a man aged 55 to 70 with urothelial cancer. Sequencing was performed on PBMCs, taken around atezolizumab (anti-PD-L1) treatment. This sequence joins TRBV19 and TRBJ2-7, with 7 bases identical to TRBD2. CDR3 sequence reads: CASSIASGTYEQYF. CDR3 nucleotide sequence: TGTGCCAGTAGTATAGCTAGCGGAACCTACGAGCAGTACTTC.